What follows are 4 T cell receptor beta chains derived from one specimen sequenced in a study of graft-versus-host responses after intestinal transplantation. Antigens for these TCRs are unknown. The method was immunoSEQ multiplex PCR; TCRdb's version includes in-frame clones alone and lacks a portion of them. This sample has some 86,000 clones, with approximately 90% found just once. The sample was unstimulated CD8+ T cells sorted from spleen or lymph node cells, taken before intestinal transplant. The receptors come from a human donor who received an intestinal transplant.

CDR3 loop: CAWKGDTGELFF. The CDR3, as DNA: TGTGCCTGGAAGGGGGACACCGGGGAGCTGTTTTTT. The chain combines TRBV30 with TRBJ2-2; TRBD1 might be the D (6 bases). Germline V CDR1 and CDR2: GTSNPN, SVGIG (reference sequence). The CDR3 runs 12 residues. Deletions cut 4 bases from V and 3 bases from J, with 6 bases between.

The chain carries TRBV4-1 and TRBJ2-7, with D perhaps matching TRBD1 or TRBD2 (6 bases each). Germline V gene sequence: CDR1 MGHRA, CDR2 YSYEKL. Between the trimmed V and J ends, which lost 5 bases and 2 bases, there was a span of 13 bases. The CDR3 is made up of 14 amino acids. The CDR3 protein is CASSEGGRTYEQYF. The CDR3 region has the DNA TGCGCCAGCAGCGAAGGGGGGCGTACCTACGAGCAGTACTTC.

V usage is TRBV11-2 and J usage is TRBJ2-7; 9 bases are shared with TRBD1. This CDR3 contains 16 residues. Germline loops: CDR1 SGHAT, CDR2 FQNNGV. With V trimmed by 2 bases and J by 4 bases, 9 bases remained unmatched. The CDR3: CASSLRTGERWYEQYF. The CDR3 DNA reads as TGTGCCAGCAGCTTAAGGACAGGGGAACGTTGGTACGAGCAGTACTTC.

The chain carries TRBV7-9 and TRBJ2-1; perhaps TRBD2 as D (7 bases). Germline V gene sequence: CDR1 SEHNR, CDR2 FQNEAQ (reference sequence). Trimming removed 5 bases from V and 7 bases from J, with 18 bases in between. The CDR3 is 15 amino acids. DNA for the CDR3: TGTGCCAGCAGCCCCCAAGGGGGGGGGAGGAATGAGCAGTTCTTC. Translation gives CASSPQGGGRNEQFF.